Listed below are T cell receptor beta chains from one sample, sequenced in a study of blood T cell repertoires in COVID-19. Using immunoSEQ multiplex PCR, the repertoire was profiled, and TCRdb retains in-frame clones only, with some absent. In the table there are 130,000 or so clones, just under 85% of which are singletons. The source material was peripheral blood. These TCRs come from a human donor in a cohort sampled during active COVID-19. CDR3s include the opening cysteine and the closing phenylalanine or tryptophan. The D gene is left open where the match is weak. Not all rows give a size; the values are once, few, many and, for expanded clones, a class.

D	V	size	J	CDR3	DNA
NA	TRBV30	once	TRBJ1-3	CAWTRQASGNTIYF	TGTGCCTGGACGCGACAGGCCTCTGGAAACACCATATATTTT
NA	TRBV2	NA	TRBJ1-3	CASSWAASGNTIYF	TGTGCCAGCTCCTGGGCCGCCTCTGGAAACACCATATATTTT
TRBD2	TRBV7-9	NA	TRBJ2-5	CASSSGGGPETQYF	TGTGCCAGCAGCTCCGGGGGGGGTCCAGAGACCCAGTACTTC
TRBD2	TRBV29-1	NA	TRBJ2-5	CSVGDSGAWGTQYF	TGCAGCGTTGGAGATAGCGGGGCGTGGGGGACCCAGTACTTC
NA	TRBV27	NA	TRBJ1-2	CASSPGAGINYGYTF	TGTGCCAGCAGCCCTGGAGCGGGGATCAACTATGGCTACACCTTC
TRBD1	TRBV15	few	TRBJ2-3	CATSSRDRVGNSDTQYF	TGTGCCACCAGCAGCCGGGACAGGGTAGGAAACTCAGATACGCAGTATTTT
NA	TRBV25-1	NA	TRBJ2-3	CASRANEGPVSTQYF	TGTGCCAGCAGAGCCAACGAGGGCCCAGTTAGCACGCAGTATTTT
NA	TRBV11-3	NA	TRBJ2-5	CASSPPISGGYQETQYF	TGTGCCAGCAGCCCGCCCATTTCTGGAGGATACCAAGAGACCCAGTACTTC
NA	TRBV6-5	NA	TRBJ1-1	CASISDGKNTEAFF	TGTGCCAGCATTTCGGACGGGAAGAACACTGAAGCTTTCTTT
TRBD1	TRBV12-3/TRBV12-4	NA	TRBJ1-1	CASSLLTGTQAFF	TGTGCCAGCAGCCTCCTGACAGGGACTCAAGCTTTCTTT
NA	TRBV11-2	NA	TRBJ2-3	CASSPRGGVVGTDTQYF	TGTGCCAGCAGCCCTAGAGGGGGGGTCGTAGGAACAGATACGCAGTATTTT
TRBD2	TRBV7-2	NA	TRBJ2-3	CASSPGLAADTQYF	TGTGCCAGCAGCCCCGGACTAGCGGCAGATACGCAGTATTTT
TRBD1	TRBV5-1	NA	TRBJ1-5	CASSPGGGGQPQHF	TGCGCCAGCAGCCCGGGAGGGGGCGGGCAGCCCCAGCATTTT
NA	TRBV10-1	NA	TRBJ1-4	CARGLEVSNEKLFF	TGCGCCAGAGGTCTGGAGGTTTCTAATGAAAAACTGTTTTTT
NA	TRBV2	NA	TRBJ2-5	CASSDGGRETQYF	TGTGCCAGCAGTGATGGGGGCCGGGAGACCCAGTACTTC
TRBD1	TRBV9	NA	TRBJ1-2	CASSVTGTGTYGYTF	TGTGCCAGCAGCGTAACCGGGACAGGGACCTATGGCTACACCTTC
NA	TRBV5-4	NA	TRBJ1-2	CASSLRQTTNYGYTF	TGTGCCAGCAGCTTGAGGCAGACAACTAACTATGGCTACACCTTC
TRBD2	TRBV3-1/TRBV3-2	NA	TRBJ2-3	CASSQGTSGGSSTDTQYF	TGTGCCAGCAGCCAAGGGACTAGCGGGGGTTCTAGCACAGATACGCAGTATTTT
TRBD1	TRBV10-2	NA	TRBJ1-2	CASMTGDTPNYGYTF	TGCGCCAGCATGACAGGGGACACCCCTAACTATGGCTACACCTTC
NA	TRBV5-1	few	TRBJ1-1	CASSLQGNTEAFF	TGCGCCAGCAGCCTACAGGGAAACACTGAAGCTTTCTTT
NA	TRBV7-9	NA	TRBJ2-7	CASSGLGGGSYEQYF	TGTGCCAGCAGCGGACTAGGGGGAGGGTCCTACGAGCAGTACTTC
NA	TRBV18	NA	TRBJ1-3	CASSDHAGSGNTIYF	TGTGCCAGCTCGGACCACGCGGGGTCCGGGAACACCATATATTTT
TRBD2	TRBV10-1	NA	TRBJ2-1	CASRASGGADEQFF	TGCGCCAGCAGGGCTAGCGGGGGGGCCGATGAGCAGTTCTTC
TRBD1	TRBV29-1	NA	TRBJ2-7	CSVPGPGTGDYEQYF	TGCAGCGTTCCTGGCCCCGGGACAGGGGACTACGAGCAGTACTTC
TRBD1	TRBV6-1	NA	TRBJ2-7	CASSDPRTGEERKIYEQYF	TGTGCCAGCAGTGATCCCCGGACAGGGGAAGAGCGTAAGATCTACGAGCAGTACTTC
NA	TRBV19	NA	TRBJ1-5	CASSMGQSSNQPQHF	TGTGCCAGTAGTATGGGGCAGTCGAGCAATCAGCCCCAGCATTTT
NA	TRBV27	NA	TRBJ1-4	CASSLGRYEKLFF	TGTGCCAGCAGTTTAGGCCGTTACGAAAAACTGTTTTTT
NA	TRBV2	NA	TRBJ2-3	CASNNRVGTDTQYF	TGTGCCAGCAATAACAGGGTAGGCACAGATACGCAGTATTTT
NA	TRBV2	NA	TRBJ1-4	CASTSAGMTNEKLFF	TGTGCCAGCACTAGTGCAGGGATGACTAATGAAAAACTGTTTTTT
TRBD1	TRBV29-1	NA	TRBJ1-1	CSATIRGLAEAFF	TGCAGCGCGACCATCAGGGGGCTCGCTGAAGCTTTCTTT
TRBD1	TRBV15	NA	TRBJ1-1	CATSRDQGVNTEAFF	TGTGCCACCAGCAGAGATCAGGGGGTGAACACTGAAGCTTTCTTT
NA	TRBV6-6	NA	TRBJ1-5	CASSYSGDSNQPQHF	TGTGCCAGCAGTTACAGCGGGGATAGCAATCAGCCCCAGCATTTT
TRBD2	TRBV2	NA	TRBJ2-5	CASTGTSGSQETQYF	TGTGCCAGCACAGGGACTAGCGGGAGCCAAGAGACCCAGTACTTC
NA	TRBV6-1	NA	TRBJ1-4	CASSENSATNEKLFF	TGTGCCAGCAGTGAAAACAGTGCAACTAATGAAAAACTGTTTTTT
TRBD1	TRBV18	NA	TRBJ1-1	CASSPGQGALNTEAFF	TGTGCCAGCTCACCCGGGCAGGGGGCTTTGAACACTGAAGCTTTCTTT
NA	TRBV18	NA	TRBJ2-1	CASSGAASNEQFF	TGTGCCAGCTCAGGGGCAGCGTCTAATGAGCAGTTCTTC
TRBD1	TRBV7-8	NA	TRBJ2-5	CASSHRENPGQAPQETQYF	TGTGCCAGCAGCCACCGGGAGAATCCGGGACAGGCACCGCAAGAGACCCAGTACTTC
NA	TRBV9	NA	TRBJ2-7	CASSVRRAKTSYEQYF	TGTGCCAGCAGCGTAAGGCGGGCTAAAACCTCCTACGAGCAGTACTTC
NA	TRBV4-1	NA	TRBJ1-2	CASSQAVTDYGYTF	TGCGCCAGCAGCCAAGCCGTCACGGACTATGGCTACACCTTC
NA	TRBV5-1	once	TRBJ1-1	CASSFVQGMNTEAFF	TGCGCCAGCAGCTTCGTTCAGGGCATGAACACTGAAGCTTTCTTT
TRBD2	TRBV3-1/TRBV3-2	NA	TRBJ2-5	CASSQDVGGAQAYF	TGTGCCAGCAGCCAAGATGTCGGGGGGGCCCAAGCGTACTTC